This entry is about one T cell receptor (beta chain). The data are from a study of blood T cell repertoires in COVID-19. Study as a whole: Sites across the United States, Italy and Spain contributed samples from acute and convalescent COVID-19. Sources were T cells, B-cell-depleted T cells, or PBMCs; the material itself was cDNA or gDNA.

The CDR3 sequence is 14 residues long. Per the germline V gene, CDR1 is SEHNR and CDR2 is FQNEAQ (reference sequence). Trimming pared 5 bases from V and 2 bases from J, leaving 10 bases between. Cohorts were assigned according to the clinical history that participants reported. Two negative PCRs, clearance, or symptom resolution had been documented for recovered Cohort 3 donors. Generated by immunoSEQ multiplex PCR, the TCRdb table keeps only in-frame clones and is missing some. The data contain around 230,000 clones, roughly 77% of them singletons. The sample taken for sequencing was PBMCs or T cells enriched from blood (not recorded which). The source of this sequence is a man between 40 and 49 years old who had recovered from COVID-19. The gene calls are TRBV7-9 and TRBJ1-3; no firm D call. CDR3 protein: CASSDMVAGNTIYF. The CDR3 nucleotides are TGTGCCAGCAGCGATATGGTAGCTGGAAACACCATATATTTT.